Sequencing of this T cell receptor beta chain was carried out in a study of blood T cell repertoires in COVID-19. Study-wide context: Specimens from acute and convalescent COVID-19 originated in the United States, Italy and Spain. Nucleic acid was either cDNA or gDNA, and it came from T cells, B-cell-depleted T cells, or PBMCs.

Libraries were prepared by immunoSEQ multiplex PCR; TCRdb keeps only in-frame clonotypes and omits some of them. This sample has roughly 80,000 clones; 84% occur once, and the top ten carry approximately 12%. The CDR3 runs 12 residues. With 7 bases removed from V and 0 bases from J, the gap between germline ends came to 7 bases. Germline V gives CDR1 SGHRS, CDR2 YFSETQ. The sequenced material came from peripheral blood. This sequence originates from a human donor in a cohort sampled during active COVID-19. The chain links TRBV5-1 to TRBJ1-1; D remains ambiguous. DNA of the CDR3: TGCGCCAGCCGGGATTTGAACACTGAAGCTTTCTTT. It is translated as CASRDLNTEAFF.